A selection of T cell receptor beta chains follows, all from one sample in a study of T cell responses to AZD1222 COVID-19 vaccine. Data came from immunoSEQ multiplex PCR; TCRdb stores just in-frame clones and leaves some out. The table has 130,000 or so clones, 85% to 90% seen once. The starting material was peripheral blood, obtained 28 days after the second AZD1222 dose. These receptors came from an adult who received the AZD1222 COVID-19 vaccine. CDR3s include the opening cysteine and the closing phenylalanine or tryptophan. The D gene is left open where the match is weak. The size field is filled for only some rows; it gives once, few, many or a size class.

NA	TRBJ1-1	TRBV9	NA	TGTGCCAGCAGCGCCCAGGGAAGGGGGACTGAAGCTTTCTTT	CASSAQGRGTEAFF
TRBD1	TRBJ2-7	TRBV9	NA	TGTGCCAGCAGCGCGGGACAGGGGGCCAACGAGCAGTACTTC	CASSAGQGANEQYF
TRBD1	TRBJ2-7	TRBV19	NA	TGTGCCAGTAGTATTAGCCTACAGGGGGCGCGCCACGAGCAGTACTTC	CASSISLQGARHEQYF
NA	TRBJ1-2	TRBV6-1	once	TGTGCCAGCAGTGAAGCGCAGTCGGGGGTGGGCTATGGCTACACCTTC	CASSEAQSGVGYGYTF
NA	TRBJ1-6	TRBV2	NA	TGTGCCAGCTGTTGGGACCTTAATTCACCCCTCCACTTT	CASCWDLNSPLHF
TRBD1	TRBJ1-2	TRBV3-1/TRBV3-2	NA	TGTGCCAGCAGCCTCGACAGGGAACGGAACCTCTATGGCTACACCTTC	CASSLDRERNLYGYTF
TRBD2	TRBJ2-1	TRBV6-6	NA	TGTGCCAGCAGCCCCGGGGGGAGCTCCTACAATGAGCAGTTCTTC	CASSPGGSSYNEQFF
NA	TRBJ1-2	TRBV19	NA	TGTGCCAGTAGTATAGATCGGAGGGGAGCGAATGGCTACACCTTC	CASSIDRRGANGYTF
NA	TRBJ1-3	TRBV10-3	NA	TGTGCCATCAAAGAAGACAGTGGAAACACCATATATTTT	CAIKEDSGNTIYF
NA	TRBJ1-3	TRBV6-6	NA	TGTGCCAGCAGTTACTACGGGACGTCGACATCCGCCATATATTTT	CASSYYGTSTSAIYF
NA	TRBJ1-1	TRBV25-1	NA	TGTGCCAGCAGTCCCGGGGACAACACTGAAGCTTTCTTT	CASSPGDNTEAFF
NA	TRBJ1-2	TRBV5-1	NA	TGCGCCAGCAGCTTGGGATTAAATTACTATGGCTACACCTTC	CASSLGLNYYGYTF
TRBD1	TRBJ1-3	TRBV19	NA	TGTGCCAGTGCGACGACAGGGTCTGGAAACACCATATATTTT	CASATTGSGNTIYF
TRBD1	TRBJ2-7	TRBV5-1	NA	TGCGCCAGCAGCCCGCGGGGACAGGCCGCGGGGGAGCAGTACTTC	CASSPRGQAAGEQYF
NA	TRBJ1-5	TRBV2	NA	TGTGCCAGCAGTGCGGACAGATCCGGCAATCAGCCCCAGCATTTT	CASSADRSGNQPQHF
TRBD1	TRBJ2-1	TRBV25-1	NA	TGTGCCAGCAGTGAATATTGGGACAGGAGGTACAATGAGCAGTTCTTC	CASSEYWDRRYNEQFF
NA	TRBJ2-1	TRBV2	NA	TGTGCCAGCGTCGGAGTGGTCTACAATGAGCAGTTCTTC	CASVGVVYNEQFF
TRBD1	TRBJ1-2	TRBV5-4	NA	TGTGCCAGCAGCCTGCAGGGGGTAGGTGGCTACACCTTC	CASSLQGVGGYTF
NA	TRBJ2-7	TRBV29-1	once	TGCAGCGTCATGGTGGGGACGGCGTCCTACGAGCAGTACTTC	CSVMVGTASYEQYF
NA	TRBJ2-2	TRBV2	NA	TGTGCCAGCAGTGATTTAGGGTATAGTAGCACCGGGGAGCTGTTTTTT	CASSDLGYSSTGELFF
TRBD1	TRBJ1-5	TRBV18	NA	TGTGCCAGCTCTCCGGGACAGGGGACGCATCCTCCGCATTTT	CASSPGQGTHPPHF
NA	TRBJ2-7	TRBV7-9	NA	TGTGCCAGCAGCCATTGGGGTGGCTCATACGAGCAGTACTTC	CASSHWGGSYEQYF
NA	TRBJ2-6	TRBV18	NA	TGTGCCAGCTCCCCTGCCCGAGGGGGTGGGGCCAACGTCCTGACTTTC	CASSPARGGGANVLTF
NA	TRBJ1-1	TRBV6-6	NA	TGTGCCAGCAGTCGAACCAATCCGGGACTGAGGAACACTGAAGCTTTCTTT	CASSRTNPGLRNTEAFF
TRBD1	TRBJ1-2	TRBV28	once	TGTGCCAGCAGCACCGGACAGGGTATTATGGGTGGCTACACCTTC	CASSTGQGIMGGYTF
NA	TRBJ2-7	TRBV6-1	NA	TGTGCCAGCAGTGATTGGGGGAAAAGCTCCTACGAGCAGTACTTC	CASSDWGKSSYEQYF
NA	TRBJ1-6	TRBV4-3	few	TGCGCCAGCAGCCTCAGGGGATCCTATAATTCACCCCTCCACTTT	CASSLRGSYNSPLHF
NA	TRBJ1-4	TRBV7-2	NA	TGTGCCAGCAGCTCGGGGGCCGAAAAACTGTTTTTT	CASSSGAEKLFF
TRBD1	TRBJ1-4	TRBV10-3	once	TGTGCCATCAGCGGGGACAGCTGGGATGAAAAACTGTTTTTT	CAISGDSWDEKLFF
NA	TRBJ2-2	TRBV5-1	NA	TGCGCCAGCAGCGCGGCCGCGAGGGCATCGGCCGGGGAGCTGTTTTTT	CASSAAARASAGELFF
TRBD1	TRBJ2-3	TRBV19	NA	TGTGCCAGTACCGGCGGACAGGGGAAGGATACGCAGTATTTT	CASTGGQGKDTQYF
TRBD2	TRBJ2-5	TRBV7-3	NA	TGTGCCAGCAGCTTAAGGCCTAGCGGGGGTCAAGAGACCCAGTACTTC	CASSLRPSGGQETQYF
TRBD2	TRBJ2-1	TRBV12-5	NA	TGTGCTAGTGGTTCCAATAGCGGGGGCTCAGGCATTGAGCAGTTCTTC	CASGSNSGGSGIEQFF
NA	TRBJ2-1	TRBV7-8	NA	TGTGCCAGCAGCTTACGGGGTTCCGTTATCGGTGAGCAGTTCTTC	CASSLRGSVIGEQFF
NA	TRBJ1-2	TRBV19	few	TGTGCCAGTAGTCTTCAGGCAGCTAACTATGGCTACACCTTC	CASSLQAANYGYTF
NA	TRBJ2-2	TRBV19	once	TGTGCCAGTAGTATCGAGGTCAGGGGCACCGGGGAGCTGTTTTTT	CASSIEVRGTGELFF
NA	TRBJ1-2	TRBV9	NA	TGTGCCAGCAGCCCAGTTCAGGGAGTTGAGGGCTACACCTTC	CASSPVQGVEGYTF
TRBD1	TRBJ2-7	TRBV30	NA	TGTGCCTGGAAAAGGGACAGACCATACGAGCAGTACTTC	CAWKRDRPYEQYF
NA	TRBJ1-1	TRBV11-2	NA	TGTGCCAGCAGCCCCGCTCGTACGAGTATGAACACTGAAGCTTTCTTT	CASSPARTSMNTEAFF
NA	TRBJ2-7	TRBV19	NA	TGTGCCAGTAGCCGGGGCGTGGGGTACGAGCAGTACTTC	CASSRGVGYEQYF
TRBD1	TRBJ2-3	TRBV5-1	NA	TGCGCCAGCAGCGGATTACAGGGGACGGACACAGATACGCAGTATTTT	CASSGLQGTDTDTQYF
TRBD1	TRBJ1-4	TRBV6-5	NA	TGTGCCAGCAAACCAGGGGGAGGTATTGAAAAACTGTTTTTT	CASKPGGGIEKLFF
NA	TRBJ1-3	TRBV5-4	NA	TGTGCCAGCAGCTCGGACGCGCACTCTGGAAACACCATATATTTT	CASSSDAHSGNTIYF
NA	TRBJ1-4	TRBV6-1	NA	TGTGCCAGCAGTGATGGCCGCCGGGACATACACTACGAAAAACTGTTTTTT	CASSDGRRDIHYEKLFF
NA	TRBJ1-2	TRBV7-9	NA	TGTGCCAGCAGCCTACAGTACTATGGCTACACCTTC	CASSLQYYGYTF
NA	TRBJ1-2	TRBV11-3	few	TGTGCCAGCAGCCGCATGGGGGGGTTCGGCTACACCTTC	CASSRMGGFGYTF
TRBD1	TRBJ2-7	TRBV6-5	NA	TGTGCCAGCAGGGACGGGACAGGCCCCCCGGACGAGCAGTACTTC	CASRDGTGPPDEQYF
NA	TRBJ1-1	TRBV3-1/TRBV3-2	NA	TGTGCCAGCAGCCTCGCCGGGATTTCAGCTGAAGCTTTCTTT	CASSLAGISAEAFF
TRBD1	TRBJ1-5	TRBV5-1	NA	TGCGCCAGCAGCTTGGGGGCCACAGGGGGCGGGGATCAGCCCCAGCATTTT	CASSLGATGGGDQPQHF
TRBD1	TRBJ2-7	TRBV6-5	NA	TGTGCCAGCAGCCCAGGACAGGGGAGACCCTACGAGCAGTACTTC	CASSPGQGRPYEQYF
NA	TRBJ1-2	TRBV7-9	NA	TGTGCCAGCAGCTTAGCGATCAAGGGCTACACCTTC	CASSLAIKGYTF
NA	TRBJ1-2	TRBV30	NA	TGTGCCTGGAGTGTACTGTTAAGATATGGCTACACCTTC	CAWSVLLRYGYTF
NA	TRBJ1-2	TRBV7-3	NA	TGTGCCAGCAGCTTAGTTCCCGCCGGCTATGGCTACACCTTC	CASSLVPAGYGYTF